What follows are 24 T cell receptor beta chains derived from one specimen sequenced in a study of blood T cell repertoires in COVID-19. The assay was immunoSEQ multiplex PCR, and TCRdb's table has in-frame clones only and misses some. Of approximately 480,000 clones listed, roughly nine tenths are singletons. The material sequenced was peripheral blood. These receptor sequences come from a man between 18 and 35 years old with COVID-19, enrolled during active disease.

The rearrangement links TRBV5-1 to TRBJ1-2; 7 bases map to TRBD1. The V and J ends lost 7 bases and 6 bases, in that order; junction bases with no gene match: 9. This CDR3 spans 13 amino acids. Germline V CDR1 and CDR2: SGHRS, YFSETQ. The CDR3 loop reads CASRVKTGDGYTF. For the CDR3, the DNA is TGCGCCAGCCGCGTAAAAACAGGGGATGGCTACACCTTC.

This clone was seen only once. This chain links TRBV25-1 with TRBJ2-1; TRBD1 matches at 9 bases. Germline trimming cut 4 bases from V and 10 bases from J; bases unmatched to any gene: 2. Germline V gives CDR1 MGHDK, CDR2 SYGVNS. The CDR3 runs 12 residues. The CDR3 DNA is TGTGCCAGCAGTGTCGGGACAGGGGAGCAGTTCTTC. It translates to CASSVGTGEQFF.

This clone was recorded only once. The chain employs TRBV7-3 and TRBJ2-5, with 8 nucleotides matching TRBD2. Trimming removed 5 bases from V and 4 bases from J; junction bases left unmatched: 9. The CDR3 has 15 residues. Germline values: CDR1 SGHTA, CDR2 FQGTGA. The CDR3 nucleotides are TGTGCCAGCAGCCCCGCGGGAGGTGGGAGAGAGACCCAGTACTTC. Encoded protein: CASSPAGGGRETQYF. Combining the CDR3 with reference TRBV7-3 and TRBJ2-5 gives the whole variable domain GAGVSQTPSNKVTEKGKYVELRCDPISGHTALYWYRQSLGQGPEFLIYFQGTGAADDSGLPNDRFFAVRPEGSVSTLKIQRTERGDSAVYLCASSPAGGGRETQYFGPGTRLLVL.

This clone was observed once. The rearrangement links TRBV30 to TRBJ2-7, with 7 bases that match TRBD1. The germline V gene encodes CDR1 GTSNPN and CDR2 SVGIG (reference sequence). Losses at the gene ends were 2 bases for V and 7 bases for J; bases not matched to a gene: 5. The CDR3 covers 12 residues. DNA for the CDR3: TGTGCCTGGAGTAAGGGGGCGCGGGAGCAGTACTTC. It yields the protein CAWSKGAREQYF.

The rearrangement joins TRBV7-3 to TRBJ1-1, with D unclear. Germline V gene lookup returns CDR1 SGHTA and CDR2 FQGTGA. V was clipped by 2 bases and J by 3 bases, with 7 bases between them. This CDR3 comprises 13 residues. CDR3 in amino acids: CASSLAADTEAFF. CDR3 coding DNA: TGTGCCAGCAGCTTAGCGGCAGACACTGAAGCTTTCTTT.

The V gene is TRBV7-9, the J gene TRBJ1-5; 7 positions agree with TRBD1. Germline loops: CDR1 SEHNR, CDR2 FQNEAQ (reference sequence). V shed 6 bases and J 10 bases; nucleotides not matched to a gene: 6. This CDR3 contains 12 residues. The CDR3 region has the DNA TGTGCCAGCAGTTACCGGGACAGTCCCCAGCATTTT. It translates to CASSYRDSPQHF.

The chain combines TRBV7-2 with TRBJ1-1; TRBD1 matches at 7 bases. Unmatched junction bases numbered 4, after V lost 5 bases and J lost 7 bases. Germline V gene lookup returns CDR1 SGHTA and CDR2 FQGNSA. This CDR3 has 12 residues. Here the CDR3 DNA reads TGTGCCAGCAGCCCACAGGGGTTTGAAGCTTTCTTT. It translates to CASSPQGFEAFF.

In its sample, this clone was seen once. This chain uses TRBV24-1 with TRBJ1-2; 10 bases agree with TRBD1. The CDR3 length is 15 residues. V trimming: 3 bases; J trimming: 4 bases; junction bases outside the gene matches: 4. Looked up from germline, CDR1 is KGHDR and CDR2 is SFDVKD. The CDR3: CATSDAGQGTYGYTF. CDR3 nucleotides: TGTGCCACCAGTGATGCGGGACAGGGGACCTATGGCTACACCTTC.

The chain recombines TRBV5-5 with TRBJ2-1, with a weak D call TRBD2 (5 bases). The length of the CDR3 is 15 residues. V dropped 0 bases and J dropped 3 bases, with 10 bases sitting between them. Germline V gene data show CDR1 as SGHKS and CDR2 as YYEKEE (reference sequence). CDR3 nucleotides: TGTGCCAGCAGCTTGGGGACGGGGAACTACAATGAGCAGTTCTTC. It codes for CASSLGTGNYNEQFF.

J is TRBJ2-2 and V is TRBV24-1; weak D call: TRBD1 (6 bases). V was trimmed by 0 bases and J by 2 bases, leaving 6 bases between them. This CDR3 region has 15 residues. Per the germline V gene, CDR1 is KGHDR and CDR2 is SFDVKD. CDR3 nucleotides: TGTGCCACCAGTGATTTGGGGACAAACACCGGGGAGCTGTTTTTT. Translating it yields CATSDLGTNTGELFF.

The chain combines TRBV4-1 with TRBJ2-3; 7 bases are shared with TRBD2. The germline gives CDR1 MGHRA, CDR2 YSYEKL. After removal of 0 bases from V and 8 bases from J, the junction contained 11 bases not matched to a gene. CDR3 length: 16 residues. For the CDR3, the DNA is TGCGCCAGCAGCCAAGATCGCGCGGGCGGGAGACGTACGCAGTATTTT. Translating gives CASSQDRAGGRRTQYF.

The chain recombines TRBV21-1 with TRBJ2-5; the table names TRBD1, a call not compared with the DNA. TRBV21-1 is deemed a pseudogene. The CDR3 contains 16 residues. The chain's CDR3 is CASSAHKQGHQETQYF. CDR3 sequence (DNA): TGTGCCAGCAGCGCTCATAAACAGGGCCACCAAGAGACCCAGTACTTC.

This sequence joins TRBV5-4 and TRBJ2-7; 10 bases fit TRBD1. Germline CDR1 and CDR2: SGHNT and YYREEE (reference sequence). The CDR3 is made up of 12 amino acids. Unmatched junction bases numbered 7, after V lost 10 bases and J lost 6 bases. CDR3 protein: CAFTRTGGEQYF. The CDR3 region has the DNA TGTGCCTTCACCCGGACAGGGGGCGAGCAGTACTTC.

As for this clone: This sample also contains other DNA sequences that code for the same CDR3. The genes are TRBV7-3 and TRBJ2-3, with D tentatively TRBD2 (5 bases). Between the trimmed V and J ends, which lost 0 bases and 1 base, there was a span of 5 bases. Germline V lookup: CDR1 SGHTA, CDR2 FQGTGA. This CDR3 contains 14 residues. In DNA, the CDR3 is TGTGCCAGCAGCTTAACGGGAGGCACAGATACGCAGTATTTT. As protein: CASSLTGGTDTQYF.

The chain recombines TRBV5-1 with TRBJ2-7; 8 positions agree with TRBD2. Germline values: CDR1 SGHRS, CDR2 YFSETQ. Trimming cost V 7 bases and J 2 bases; bases outside gene matches: 2. The CDR3 totals 12 residues. The CDR3 DNA follows: TGCGCCAGCCCGGGACTAGCCTACGAGCAGTACTTC. Protein: CASPGLAYEQYF.

In this sample, this clone turned up a few times. The rearrangement links TRBV12-5 to TRBJ1-1; no firm D call. The V end lost 2 bases, the J end lost 3 bases, and 10 bases lay between the germline ends. Germline V gene data show CDR1 as LGHNT and CDR2 as FRNRAP. CDR3 length equals 14 residues. CDR3 in DNA: TGTGCTAGTGGTTTGAACGGTATCTACACTGAAGCTTTCTTT. Translating gives CASGLNGIYTEAFF.

The rearrangement uses TRBV2 and TRBJ2-3, with D maybe TRBD1 (6 bases). The CDR3 length is 17 residues. CDR1 is SNHLY, CDR2 FYNNEI, per germline. V gave up 11 bases and J gave up 2 bases, with 26 bases separating them. The CDR3 reads CAGLSEGVQWDTDTQYF. The CDR3 DNA follows: TGTGCCGGTCTCTCCGAGGGGGTCCAGTGGGACACAGATACGCAGTATTTT.

The chain uses TRBV6-1 and TRBJ2-5; weak D call: TRBD2 (6 bases). V lost 1 base and J lost 6, with 12 bases in between. The germline CDR1 and CDR2 sequences are MNHNS and SASEGT. The CDR3 has 14 residues. In DNA form, the CDR3 reads TGTGCCAGCAGTGAAGGCGGGGCAGTGAAGACCCAGTACTTC. This encodes CASSEGGAVKTQYF.

This clone has a handful of counts. The genes are TRBV9 and TRBJ2-7; TRBD2 aligns across 10 bases. The CDR3 has 15 residues. V trimming: 0 bases; J trimming: 3 bases; junction bases outside the gene matches: 3. Germline values: CDR1 SGDLS, CDR2 YYNGEE. The CDR3 sequence: CASSVASGSFYEQYF. Here the CDR3 DNA reads TGTGCCAGCAGCGTAGCTAGCGGGAGTTTCTACGAGCAGTACTTC.

The rearrangement links TRBV11-3 to TRBJ2-3, with D possibly matching TRBD1 (6 bases). The V gene lost 4 bases and the J gene lost 4 bases, with 9 bases spanning the gap. From germline, CDR1 is SGHNT and CDR2 YENEEA. The CDR3 length is 13 residues. CDR3 residues: CASSSGVADTQYF. CDR3 DNA sequence: TGTGCCAGCAGCTCAGGGGTGGCAGATACGCAGTATTTT.

This chain uses TRBV15 with TRBJ2-5, with 7 bases aligning to TRBD1. In germline, CDR1 is LNHNV, CDR2 YYDKDF (reference sequence). The CDR3 is 19 amino acids. The V and J ends lost 1 base and 4 bases, in that order; junction bases with no gene match: 18. CDR3 sequence reads: CATSRGGTEHPLTLETQYF. The CDR3 region has the DNA TGTGCCACCAGCAGAGGTGGGACAGAACATCCCTTAACTTTAGAGACCCAGTACTTC.

The gene calls are TRBV30 and TRBJ2-1, with D maybe TRBD1 (5 bases). CDR3 size: 13 residues. Germline V gene sequence: CDR1 GTSNPN, CDR2 SVGIG (reference sequence). Trimming removed 0 bases from V and 3 bases from J, with 6 bases in between. CDR3 in DNA: TGTGCCTGGAGTGTACAGGTCTACAATGAGCAGTTCTTC. Residues: CAWSVQVYNEQFF.

This rearrangement joins TRBV5-6 to TRBJ2-3; D remains ambiguous. This CDR3 is built from 14 residues. Germline loops: CDR1 SGHDT, CDR2 YYEEEE. V was pared by 0 bases and J by 0 bases, with 5 bases between. Here the CDR3 reads CASSLGASTDTQYF. The CDR3 DNA is TGTGCCAGCAGCTTGGGAGCTAGCACAGATACGCAGTATTTT.

V and J are TRBV6-6 and TRBJ1-2, with TRBD1 matching over 7 bases. Germline loops: CDR1 MNHNY, CDR2 SVGAGI (reference sequence). After removal of 8 bases from V and 0 bases from J, the junction contained 12 bases not matched to a gene. The CDR3 totals 16 residues. CDR3 in DNA: TGTGCCAGCGCAACACGAGGGCAGGGGGCTAACTATGGCTACACCTTC. Encoded protein: CASATRGQGANYGYTF.